This T cell receptor beta chain was identified in a study of cytomegalovirus exposure and HLA in healthy donors. PCR employed 60 Vbeta and 13 Jbeta primers. Produced via immunoSEQ multiplex PCR; TCRdb's table is partial and in-frame only. The sample yields around 200,000 clones, approximately 86% seen once. Each donor was nominally healthy when sampled (though unrecorded immune exposures were likely). This CDR3 is built from 14 residues. V trimming: 10 bases; J trimming: 3 bases; junction bases outside the gene matches: 8. In germline, CDR1 is MNHNS, CDR2 SASEGT. Sequencing was done on a sample of PBMCs. This sequence originates from a woman under 40 in good health and CMV-seronegative. This chain links TRBV6-1 with TRBJ2-7; TRBD2 matches at 11 bases. The CDR3 here is CATRLLAGDYEQYF. CDR3 in DNA: TGTGCCACCCGGTTACTAGCGGGAGACTACGAGCAGTACTTC.